This T cell receptor beta chain came from a study of blood T cells in healthy people across ages (dated by TCRdb to the mid-2010s). As for the study more broadly: In model experiments, roughly one uniquely barcoded TCR beta cDNA molecule per two T cells was captured by template switching. To avoid experimental bias, donors of different ages were distributed randomly across sequencing lanes. The donors were divided into four age groups: young (average around 17 years), middle-aged (under 40), aged (around 67) and long-lived (roughly 82). The study analyzed two additional independent replicas of 1 million unique cDNA reads from the same blood draw for two donors, one aged 18 to 30 and one aged 80 or older. To track age-related changes in TCR beta repertoire diversity, the study relied on deep sequencing normalized with unique cDNA molecular identifiers.

This clonotype was seen more than once but under ten times. What this receptor recognizes is not known. Nothing much larger sits one base from this clone, and base qualities are not available. The 39 donors, aged about 6 to 100 years, were systemically healthy Caucasian individuals from Russia. Each donor gave 8 to 10 milliliters of peripheral blood, drawn into EDTA-treated Vacutainer tubes. PBMCs were isolated by Ficoll-Paque density-gradient centrifugation, with at least 6 million obtained per sample. Trizol reagent was used to extract total RNA from the PBMCs, yielding at least 5 micrograms per sample. The percentages of naive CD45RAhigh/CD27high T cells were determined by flow cytometry on a PBMC aliquot from every donor. V is cut by 6 bases and J by 4 bases, and the space between the germline ends is 15 bases. The germline V gene sets CDR1 to MDHEN and CDR2 to SYDVKM. Taken from cysteine to phenylalanine, the CDR3 has 15 residues. Only the CDR3 DNA is retained, 45 bases long and in frame from the first base.

The paper as a whole reports these results and caveats: Observed TCR beta diversity per million T cells fell roughly linearly with age, and a significant reduction was already apparent by age about 43. Estimates of total diversity based on one million sequenced T cells were regarded as lower bounds and as underestimates. Since profiling was done on bulk unsorted PBMCs, naive and antigen-experienced compartments could not be conclusively compared. Compared with the aged group, the long-lived group had more naive CD4+ T cells, fewer expanded clones and increased TCR diversity, suggesting age selection. There was a strong correlation between observed TCR beta diversity and the percentage of naive T cells measured by flow cytometry. Donor CMV infection status was unknown, potentially confounding age-related changes in expanded clonotypes.

Receptor libraries were prepared by 5' RACE. The run used an Illumina HiSeq 2500. A second PCR of about 6 to 11 cycles was run with a J-beta primer mix and a sample-barcoded 5' primer. A unique molecular identifier was introduced onto each TCR beta cDNA molecule by a template-switch 5' adaptor carrying 12 random nucleotides. Each sample yielded at least 3 million CDR3-containing paired-end reads. All of the RNA was converted into first-strand cDNA using the Mint cDNA synthesis kit, with a TRBC-specific oligonucleotide serving as the primer. Following uracil-DNA glycosylase treatment, all cDNA underwent a first 18-cycle PCR with the universal primers M1SS and BC2_uni_R. The authors processed their data as follows. Normalization of each sample was performed by random selection of 1 million high-quality reads, each carrying a distinct molecular identifier. Reads sharing molecular identifiers were discarded rather than binned into consensus sequences. MiTCR, run with a Q25 quality threshold and the strictest error-elimination algorithm, handled CDR3 identification, clonotype clustering and error correction. A nonparametric unseen species model with Euler transformation was used to estimate lower-bound total TCR beta diversity. TCRdb trimmed public reads at Q25 via fastp, called clones via MiXCR and kept in-frame beta chains. Identical CDR3 protein sequences are pooled into one entry, listed with their most common genes and DNA. These V and J calls rely on TCRdb rather than the paper's analysis. The sample includes some 1.4 million distinct CDR3 sequences, with approximately 42% observed a single time. The ten biggest clones cover 7% to 9.5% of the sample.

This chain is built from TRBV28 and TRBJ1-4; there is no confident call for the D gene. The sample was blood. The source is a woman between 18 and 29 years old in good health. The nucleotide sequence reads TGTGCCAGCAGCCCCCCCGGGTCGTTTAATGAAAAACTGTTTTTT. It encodes CASSPPGSFNEKLFF.